This TCR beta chain came from a study of blood T cell repertoires in COVID-19. The germline V gene encodes CDR1 SGHTA and CDR2 FQGNSA. CDR3 length equals 14 residues. Losses at the gene ends were 6 bases for V and 4 bases for J; bases not matched to a gene: 9. Sequencing was performed with immunoSEQ multiplex PCR; in TCRdb, only in-frame clones are kept and a portion is missing. The sample carries over 130,000 clones, approximately 86% recorded once. This chain joins TRBV7-2 and TRBJ2-7; 7 nucleotides match TRBD1. Sequencing used peripheral blood. The sequence was collected from a man in his sixties or seventies with acute or convalescent COVID-19. As DNA, the CDR3 is TGTGCCAGCAGTTTACTAGGGGGCCCGTACGAGCAGTACTTC. This codes for CASSLLGGPYEQYF. The full variable domain, completed using reference TRBV7-2 and TRBJ2-7, is GAGVSQSPSNKVTEKGKDVELRCDPISGHTALYWYRQSLGQGLEFLIYFQGNSAPDKSGLPSDRFSAERTGGSVSTLTIQRTQQEDSAVYLCASSLLGGPYEQYFGPGTRLTVT.